A single sample is the source of the 29 T cell receptor beta chains below, sequenced in a study of T cell responses to AZD1222 COVID-19 vaccine. The protocol was immunoSEQ multiplex PCR, while the TCRdb copy is restricted to in-frame clones and leaves out a portion. The profile shows about 84,000 clones, about 83% of them singletons. The source was peripheral blood, collected 28 days after the second AZD1222 dose. Every receptor here comes from an adult who received the AZD1222 COVID-19 vaccine.

The chain is built from TRBV7-9 and TRBJ1-2, with D uncertain. V lost 3 bases and J 1 base, leaving 6 bases between the germline ends. Germline CDR1 is SEHNR and CDR2 is FQNEAQ (reference sequence). The CDR3 has 13 residues. Here the CDR3 DNA reads TGTGCCAGCAGCTTTAGCAGTAACTATGGCTACACCTTC. This translates into CASSFSSNYGYTF.

The rearrangement uses TRBV28 and TRBJ1-6; possible D gene TRBD1, 5 bases. This CDR3 has 14 residues. CDR1 MDHEN and CDR2 SYDVKM come from the germline V gene. The CDR3 loop reads CAGTGGQEGSPLHF. CDR3 sequence (DNA): TGTGCGGGGACTGGTGGGCAGGAGGGTTCACCCCTCCACTTT.

The rearrangement links TRBV7-9 to TRBJ1-2, with D hard to call. This CDR3 comprises 15 residues. Germline CDR1 is SEHNR and CDR2 is FQNEAQ (reference sequence). The V end lost 1 base, the J end lost 11 bases, and 20 bases lay between the germline ends. This CDR3 reads CASSLGAGLTERYTF. DNA of the CDR3: TGTGCCAGCAGCTTAGGGGCTGGGTTAACGGAAAGATACACCTTC. Full variable domain (remainder filled in from reference TRBV7-9 and TRBJ1-2): DTGVSQNPRHKITKRGQNVTFRCDPISEHNRLYWYRQTLGQGPEFLTYFQNEAQLEKSRLLSDRFSAERPKGSFSTLEIQRTEQGDSAMYLCASSLGAGLTERYTFGSGTRLTVV.

The rearrangement uses TRBV19 and TRBJ2-2; D remains unclear. Trimming cost V 9 bases and J 1 base, with 9 bases left between them. CDR1 is LNHDA, CDR2 SQIVND, per germline (reference sequence). The CDR3 runs to 13 residues. The CDR3 loop reads CASPRVNTGELFF. In DNA, the CDR3 is TGTGCCAGCCCAAGGGTGAACACCGGGGAGCTGTTTTTT. The full variable domain, with the rest looked up from reference TRBV19 and TRBJ2-2, is DGGITQSPKYLFRKEGQNVTLSCEQNLNHDAMYWYRQDPGQGLRLIYYSQIVNDFQKGDIAEGYSVSREKKESFPLTVTSAQKNPTAFYLCASPRVNTGELFFGEGSRLTVL.

The chain is built from TRBV7-8 and TRBJ2-1, with D maybe TRBD2 (6 bases). The CDR3 covers 17 residues. Trimming left V 7 bases short and J 0 bases short, with 19 bases between. CDR1 SGHVS and CDR2 FQNEAQ come from the germline V gene. The CDR3, as DNA: TGTGCCAGCACCCGGGACTCCCCCCTAATCTCCTACAATGAGCAGTTCTTC. Translated, it gives CASTRDSPLISYNEQFF.

The CDR3 loop reads CASSGQPGTEAFF. The CDR3 DNA reads as TGTGCCAGCAGCGGACAACCGGGCACTGAAGCTTTCTTT. The chain has TRBV25-1 and TRBJ1-1, with D possibly TRBD1 on 5 matching bases. Germline V lookup: CDR1 MGHDK, CDR2 SYGVNS. Trimming pared 6 bases from V and 4 bases from J, leaving 12 bases between. This CDR3 contains 13 residues. Together with reference TRBV25-1 and TRBJ1-1, the CDR3 gives the full variable domain: EADIYQTPRYLVIGTGKKITLECSQTMGHDKMYWYQQDPGMELHLIHYSYGVNSTEKGDLSSESTVSRIRTEHFPLTLESARPSHTSQYLCASSGQPGTEAFFGQGTRLTVV.

The table lists this clone with a few counts. The V call is TRBV6-5, the J call TRBJ2-3; maybe TRBD2 (5 bases). The CDR3 covers 12 residues. V was trimmed by 5 bases and J by 7 bases, leaving 10 bases between them. Germline CDR1 and CDR2: MNHEY and SVGAGI. The CDR3 here is CASSPRGNTQYF. Here the CDR3 DNA reads TGTGCCAGCAGTCCTCGGGGAAATACGCAGTATTTT.

This clone was found once. CDR3 bases: TGTGCCAGCAGCAAAGCCTTGGCAGCGAAAGAGCAAGAGACCCAGTACTTC. Its protein product is CASSKALAAKEQETQYF. The chain links TRBV21-1 to TRBJ2-5; TRBD2, the table's D call, lacks a check against the DNA. TRBV21-1 is a pseudogene segment. This CDR3 is built from 17 residues.

This chain links TRBV3-1 (or the pseudogene TRBV3-2) with TRBJ2-7; 8 nucleotides match TRBD1. This CDR3 has 15 residues. Per germline, CDR1 LGHDT and CDR2 YNNKEL (reference sequence). Losses at the gene ends were 6 bases for V and 5 bases for J; bases not matched to a gene: 12. The CDR3 DNA reads as TGTGCCAGCAGTCGGAATATTGACAGGGGCCACGAGCAGTACTTC. This sequence encodes CASSRNIDRGHEQYF.

The chain is built from TRBV5-1 and TRBJ1-1, with unresolved D. The CDR3 is made up of 13 amino acids. V was cut by 0 bases and J by 4 bases, with 7 bases left in between. The germline gives CDR1 SGHRS, CDR2 YFSETQ. The CDR3 bases are TGCGCCAGCAGCTTGGATCGGGGCACTGAAGCTTTCTTT. It specifies CASSLDRGTEAFF.

This chain connects TRBV5-6 to TRBJ1-3, with D possibly TRBD1 on 5 matching bases. Germline lookup yields CDR1 SGHDT and CDR2 YYEEEE. Trimming removed 2 bases at V and 4 bases at J, with 16 bases between. CDR3 length equals 16 residues. CDR3 DNA sequence: TGTGCCAGCAGCTTCTGGAACGGGGCGTTGGGAAACACCATATATTTT. Translating gives CASSFWNGALGNTIYF.

The J gene is TRBJ2-1, the V gene TRBV28, with a possible D match to TRBD1 (5 bases). The ends were cut back, 3 bases at V and 0 bases at J, with 6 bases in the middle. Per germline, CDR1 MDHEN and CDR2 SYDVKM. This CDR3 region has 14 residues. The CDR3 DNA follows: TGTGCCAGCAGTTTTAGGGGCTCCTACAATGAGCAGTTCTTC. It encodes CASSFRGSYNEQFF. Filled out from reference TRBV28 and TRBJ2-1, the complete variable domain reads DVKVTQSSRYLVKRTGEKVFLECVQDMDHENMFWYRQDPGLGLRLIYFSYDVKMKEKGDIPEGYSVSREKKERFSLILESASTNQTSMYLCASSFRGSYNEQFFGPGTRLTVL.

This clone was seen more than once but under ten times. The J gene is TRBJ2-1, the V gene TRBV12-3 or TRBV12-4; D gene ambiguous. The V and J ends lost 5 bases and 4 bases respectively, with 6 bases between them. The length of the CDR3 is 12 residues. CDR3 sequence: CASSRTYNEQFF. CDR3 sequence (DNA): TGTGCCAGCAGTCGGACGTACAATGAGCAGTTCTTC.

The chain couples TRBV29-1 to TRBJ1-2, with D possibly being TRBD1 (5 bases). CDR1 is SQVTM and CDR2 is ANQGSEA in the germline V gene. The V end lost 4 bases, the J end lost 4 bases, and 10 bases lay between the germline ends. The CDR3 is 12 residues long. Here the CDR3 DNA reads TGCAGCGTTGTGTGGGGGAGCTATGGCTACACCTTC. Its protein is CSVVWGSYGYTF. The full variable domain, with the rest looked up from reference TRBV29-1 and TRBJ1-2, is SAVISQKPSRDICQRGTSLTIQCQVDSQVTMMFWYRQQPGQSLTLIATANQGSEATYESGFVIDKFPISRPNLTFSTLTVSNMSPEDSSIYLCSVVWGSYGYTFGSGTRLTVV.

Here the CDR3 reads CASSLKGGRGDSPLHF. The DNA for the CDR3 is TGTGCCAGCAGCTTAAAGGGTGGACGAGGGGATTCACCCCTCCACTTT. V is TRBV7-2 and J is TRBJ1-6, with a tentative D call TRBD1 (5 bases). CDR1 and CDR2 from the germline V gene are SGHTA and FQGNSA. Trimming took off 2 bases at V and 8 bases at J, with 16 bases between the two ends. The CDR3 spans 16 residues.

This clone appeared once. The genes are TRBV7-9 and TRBJ2-7, with no clear D. The V gene lost 3 bases and the J gene lost 6 bases, with 6 bases spanning the gap. The CDR3 length is 11 residues. The V gene's germline CDR1 is SEHNR and CDR2 FQNEAQ (reference sequence). This CDR3 reads CASSLLTEQYF. In DNA, the CDR3 is TGTGCCAGCAGCTTGTTGACCGAGCAGTACTTC.

V is TRBV6-6 and J is TRBJ2-1; D might be TRBD1 (6 bases). Trimming stripped 2 bases from V and 0 bases from J, with 8 bases between. CDR1 is MNHNY, CDR2 SVGAGI, per germline (reference sequence). The CDR3 sequence is 15 residues long. For the CDR3, the DNA is TGTGCCAGCAGTTACCCACAGGGCTCCTACAATGAGCAGTTCTTC. This sequence encodes CASSYPQGSYNEQFF.

The chain combines TRBV6-5 with TRBJ1-5; tentatively, D is TRBD1 (5 bases). Germline V gene lookup returns CDR1 MNHEY and CDR2 SVGAGI. Trimming took off 6 bases at V and 3 bases at J, with 12 bases between the two ends. The CDR3 covers 14 residues. The CDR3 region has the DNA TGTGCCAGCAGCTCCAACAGGTACAATCAGCCCCAGCATTTT. Translated: CASSSNRYNQPQHF.

The chain combines TRBV19 with TRBJ1-6; D is uncertain. This CDR3 has 15 amino acids. The V gene lost 7 bases and the J gene lost 10 bases, with 20 bases spanning the gap. Germline V gene data show CDR1 as LNHDA and CDR2 as SQIVND (reference sequence). The CDR3 sequence is CASTQRQAVSSPLHF. CDR3 bases: TGTGCCAGTACTCAAAGACAAGCTGTTTCCTCACCCCTCCACTTT.

CDR3 sequence reads: CASSVTATGELFF. The DNA of the CDR3 is TGTGCCAGCAGCGTCACAGCCACCGGGGAGCTGTTTTTT. The chain recombines TRBV7-2 with TRBJ2-2; no definite D call. The CDR3 sequence is 13 residues long. Germline loops: CDR1 SGHTA, CDR2 FQGNSA. The V end lost 5 bases, the J end lost 4 bases, and 8 bases lay between the germline ends.

This chain uses TRBV9 with TRBJ1-2, with D possibly matching TRBD1 (5 bases). Germline V gene sequence: CDR1 SGDLS, CDR2 YYNGEE. V lost 6 bases and J lost 1, with 16 bases in between. The CDR3 runs 15 residues. CDR3 protein: CASTRAGQLNYGYTF. The CDR3 DNA reads as TGTGCCAGCACCAGGGCAGGCCAGCTTAACTATGGCTACACCTTC. Full variable domain (missing parts from reference TRBV9 and TRBJ1-2): DSGVTQTPKHLITATGQRVTLRCSPRSGDLSVYWYQQSLDQGLQFLIQYYNGEERAKGNILERFSAQQFPDLHSELNLSSLELGDSALYFCASTRAGQLNYGYTFGSGTRLTVV.

The rearrangement joins TRBV5-6 to TRBJ2-1; 14 bases fit TRBD2. The germline V gene encodes CDR1 SGHDT and CDR2 YYEEEE. The CDR3 spans 18 residues. The trim removed 4 bases at V and 3 bases at J, leaving 9 bases unmatched. The CDR3 DNA reads as TGTGCCAGCAGCCGGACCGGGACTAGCGGGGGCTACTACAATGAGCAGTTCTTC. Translating it yields CASSRTGTSGGYYNEQFF.

The chain combines TRBV4-3 with TRBJ2-3; TRBD1 matches 8 bases. The CDR3 extends over 16 amino acids. CDR1 is LGHNA, CDR2 YSLEER, per germline. The J segment lost 4 bases and the V segment lost 0 bases, leaving 6 bases of the junction unmatched. CDR3 sequence: CASSQDSQGASDTQYF. The CDR3 DNA sequence: TGCGCCAGCAGCCAAGATAGTCAGGGGGCGTCAGATACGCAGTATTTT.

The chain joins TRBV9 to TRBJ2-1; 14 nucleotides agree with TRBD2. CDR1 and CDR2 (germline): SGDLS, YYNGEE. Trimming at V came to 2 bases and at J to 5 bases, leaving 6 bases not matched to a gene. The CDR3 has 17 amino acids. The CDR3 sequence: CASSVHGLAGGNNEQFF. The CDR3 bases are TGTGCCAGCAGCGTCCACGGACTAGCGGGGGGCAACAATGAGCAGTTCTTC.

The rearrangement joins TRBV7-2 to TRBJ2-3; D is unresolved. Germline V gives CDR1 SGHTA, CDR2 FQGNSA. The CDR3 length is 12 residues. V dropped 5 bases and J dropped 2 bases, with 5 bases sitting between them. CDR3 in DNA: TGTGCCAGCAGCCGCGCCACAGATACGCAGTATTTT. Amino acid sequence: CASSRATDTQYF.

This chain links TRBV28 with TRBJ1-6; TRBD1 agrees at 9 bases. CDR1 MDHEN and CDR2 SYDVKM come from the germline V gene. This CDR3 spans 13 amino acids. J was trimmed by 19 bases and V by 5 bases; bases with no gene match: 12. This CDR3 is CASSQYRDRASHF. The CDR3 DNA sequence: TGTGCCAGCAGTCAATACCGGGACAGGGCCTCTCACTTT. Together with reference TRBV28 and TRBJ1-6, the CDR3 gives the full variable domain: DVKVTQSSRYLVKRTGEKVFLECVQDMDHENMFWYRQDPGLGLRLIYFSYDVKMKEKGDIPEGYSVSREKKERFSLILESASTNQTSMYLCASSQYRDRASHFGNGTRLTVT.

The rearrangement joins TRBV5-1 to TRBJ1-1; no definite D call. The ends were cut back, 4 bases at V and 2 bases at J, with 9 bases in the middle. Germline V gene lookup returns CDR1 SGHRS and CDR2 YFSETQ. CDR3 size: 13 residues. The CDR3 protein is CASSPQANTEAFF. The CDR3 nucleotides read TGCGCCAGCAGCCCCCAGGCAAACACTGAAGCTTTCTTT. Complete variable domain (other parts from reference TRBV5-1 and TRBJ1-1): KAGVTQTPRYLIKTRGQQVTLSCSPISGHRSVSWYQQTPGQGLQFLFEYFSETQRNKGNFPGRFSGRQFSNSRSEMNVSTLELGDSALYLCASSPQANTEAFFGQGTRLTVV.

This chain connects TRBV14 to TRBJ2-3; 11 bases map to TRBD2. Germline V gene sequence: CDR1 SGHDN, CDR2 FVKESK. V was pared by 3 bases and J by 2 bases, with 4 bases of the junction left unmatched. The CDR3 contains 16 residues. The CDR3 spells CASSQLTSGTTDTQYF. CDR3 bases: TGTGCCAGCAGCCAGTTGACTAGCGGGACCACAGATACGCAGTATTTT. The entire variable domain, with the rest obtained from reference TRBV14 and TRBJ2-3, is as follows: EAGVTQFPSHSVIEKGQTVTLRCDPISGHDNLYWYRRVMGKEIKFLLHFVKESKQDESGMPNNRFLAERTGGTYSTLKVQPAELEDSGVYFCASSQLTSGTTDTQYFGPGTRLTVL.

This rearrangement joins TRBV4-3 to TRBJ1-2, with a tentative D call TRBD1 (6 bases). CDR3 length: 18 amino acids. V lost 0 bases and J 2 bases, leaving 19 bases between the germline ends. Germline CDR1 is LGHNA and CDR2 is YSLEER. CDR3 nucleotide sequence: TGCGCCAGCAGCCAAGATGTCAGCCCGATGGGGGCAAACTATGGCTACACCTTC. This translates into CASSQDVSPMGANYGYTF.